The next 25 T cell receptor beta chains were all read from a single sample in a study of monozygotic twins with inflammatory bowel disease. No DNA is given; TCRdb re-called the 5' RACE reads and lists each CDR3 protein once. The sample has under 200,000 distinct CDR3 sequences, and its top ten clones hold 2.4%. Sequencing was carried out using blood. The receptor source for this set is a human donor with ulcerative colitis or Crohn's disease, or a healthy co-twin of an affected twin (not recorded which).

This rearrangement joins TRBV7-9 to TRBJ2-2; TCRdb's assignment of TRBD1 cannot be checked, as there is no DNA. The CDR3 covers 15 residues. Germline CDR1 and CDR2: SEHNR and FQNEAQ (reference sequence). This CDR3 reads CASNNLTGNTGELFF.

This chain uses TRBV9 with TRBJ1-3; checking the TCRdb D call of TRBD1 is not possible without DNA. CDR1 SGDLS and CDR2 YYNGEE come from the germline V gene. The CDR3 runs to 17 residues. CDR3 loop: CASSVDPGQVAGNTIYF.

The chain carries TRBV4-3 and TRBJ2-1. The CDR3 spans 13 residues. CDR1 is LGHNA, CDR2 YSLEER, per germline. The chain's CDR3 is CASSQATYNEQFF.

The chain uses TRBV18 and TRBJ1-4. Germline V CDR1 and CDR2: KGHSH, LQKENI. There are 14 residues in the CDR3. The CDR3 sequence: CASSPPDMGEKLFF.

This chain joins TRBV5-1 and TRBJ2-1; TCRdb's assignment of TRBD1 cannot be checked, as there is no DNA. Germline CDR1 and CDR2: SGHRS and YFSETQ. The CDR3 totals 16 residues. CDR3 region: CASSFNTPRGGGEQFF.

V is TRBV2 and J is TRBJ2-7; TCRdb's D call, TRBD1, is unchecked because there is no DNA. The length of the CDR3 is 13 residues. Germline V lookup: CDR1 SNHLY, CDR2 FYNNEI. The CDR3 sequence: CASTQDQGSEQYF.

This chain uses TRBV28 with TRBJ2-1; TCRdb outputs TRBD2, but without DNA this stays unchecked. The CDR3 has 12 amino acids. The germline V gene has CDR1 MDHEN and CDR2 SYDVKM. CDR3 sequence reads: CASALPALGSFF.

V gene TRBV7-9 combines with J gene TRBJ2-7. This CDR3 comprises 14 residues. The germline V gene has CDR1 SEHNR and CDR2 FQNEAQ (reference sequence). This CDR3 reads CASTPKANFYEQYF.

The chain is built from TRBV7-9 and TRBJ1-1. The CDR3 is 13 amino acids. Germline loops: CDR1 SEHNR, CDR2 FQNEAQ (reference sequence). This CDR3 reads CASSNWDGGEAFF.

This chain joins TRBV20-1 and TRBJ1-5; TCRdb calls TRBD1, which cannot be checked without DNA. From germline, CDR1 is DFQATT and CDR2 SNEGSKA (reference sequence). This CDR3 contains 12 residues. The CDR3 sequence: CSAGGHNQPQHF.

The CDR3 reads CASSDRTGPDTQYF. This rearrangement joins TRBV6-2 or TRBV6-3 to TRBJ2-3; TCRdb designates TRBD1, a call that cannot be tested without DNA. CDR1 is MNHEY, CDR2 SVGEGT, per germline. This CDR3 comprises 14 residues.

The chain couples TRBV5-1 to TRBJ1-4. The germline CDR1 and CDR2 sequences are SGHRS and YFSETQ. The CDR3 loop spans 15 amino acids. The chain's CDR3 is CASSLGGGDGEKLFF.

This chain joins TRBV5-5 and TRBJ2-2; TCRdb indicates TRBD1, and absent DNA this call remains unverified. Germline CDR1 and CDR2: SGHKS and YYEKEE (reference sequence). The CDR3 has 14 amino acids. CDR3 region: CASSLSGEPGELFF. Supplemented by reference TRBV5-5 and TRBJ2-2, the full variable domain reads DAGVTQSPTHLIKTRGQQVTLRCSPISGHKSVSWYQQVLGQGPQFIFQYYEKEERGRGNFPDRFSARQFPNYSSELNVNALLLGDSALYLCASSLSGEPGELFFGEGSRLTVL.

This chain uses TRBV19 with TRBJ2-2; checking the TCRdb D call of TRBD2 is not possible without DNA. This CDR3 has 14 residues. CDR1 and CDR2 (germline): LNHDA, SQIVND (reference sequence). CDR3: CASSPLAPTGELFF.

The J gene is TRBJ2-5, the V gene TRBV14. This CDR3 comprises 14 residues. CDR1 SGHDN and CDR2 FVKESK come from the germline V gene. The CDR3 loop is CASSQVWGSETQYF.

This chain joins TRBV27 and TRBJ2-7; without DNA, the TCRdb call of TRBD1 cannot be checked. This CDR3 contains 14 residues. Germline V gene lookup returns CDR1 MNHEY and CDR2 SMNVEV (reference sequence). CDR3 residues: CASSPTGSSLEQYF.

The chain combines TRBV7-9 with TRBJ1-1; TCRdb names TRBD1, which stays unverified in the absence of DNA. The CDR3 covers 15 residues. Germline V CDR1 and CDR2: SEHNR, FQNEAQ (reference sequence). CDR3 amino acids: CALYGAQGPNTEAFF.

The gene calls are TRBV20-1 and TRBJ2-1; lacking DNA, the TRBD2 call made by TCRdb goes unchecked. The CDR3 sequence is 14 residues long. Germline loops: CDR1 DFQATT, CDR2 SNEGSKA (reference sequence). The CDR3 loop reads CSASITSGTGEQFF.

The chain has TRBV5-1 and TRBJ2-3; lacking DNA, the TRBD1 call made by TCRdb goes unchecked. Germline-derived CDR1 and CDR2 are SGHRS and YFSETQ. This CDR3 is built from 15 residues. The CDR3 spells CASSLDGTSADTQYF.

The V and J genes are TRBV11-2 and TRBJ2-5. CDR1 is SGHAT, CDR2 FQNNGV, per germline. The CDR3 sequence is 13 residues long. This chain's CDR3 is CASSLEAKETQYF.

This sequence joins TRBV5-1 and TRBJ2-1; TCRdb designates TRBD2, a call that cannot be tested without DNA. Per germline, CDR1 SGHRS and CDR2 YFSETQ. The length of the CDR3 is 18 residues. This CDR3 reads CASSFGTSGGVSYNEQFF.

This chain uses TRBV9 with TRBJ1-4. The CDR3 runs 14 residues. Germline CDR1 reads SGDLS; CDR2 reads YYNGEE. CDR3 in amino acids: CASSPTSTNEKLFF.

This sequence joins TRBV12-5 and TRBJ2-7. CDR1 LGHNT and CDR2 FRNRAP come from the germline V gene. CDR3 length equals 13 residues. The CDR3 protein is CASGLGRKYEQYF.

The chain carries TRBV20-1 and TRBJ2-1; TCRdb selects TRBD2, and the lack of DNA leaves this call unchecked. CDR3 length equals 13 residues. Germline-derived CDR1 and CDR2 are DFQATT and SNEGSKA (reference sequence). The chain's CDR3 is CSATGLAYNEQFF.

The rearrangement joins TRBV7-9 to TRBJ2-1; TCRdb outputs TRBD1, but without DNA this stays unchecked. CDR3 length: 14 amino acids. Germline V CDR1 and CDR2: SEHNR, FQNEAQ (reference sequence). This CDR3 is CASSLEHRGNEQFF.